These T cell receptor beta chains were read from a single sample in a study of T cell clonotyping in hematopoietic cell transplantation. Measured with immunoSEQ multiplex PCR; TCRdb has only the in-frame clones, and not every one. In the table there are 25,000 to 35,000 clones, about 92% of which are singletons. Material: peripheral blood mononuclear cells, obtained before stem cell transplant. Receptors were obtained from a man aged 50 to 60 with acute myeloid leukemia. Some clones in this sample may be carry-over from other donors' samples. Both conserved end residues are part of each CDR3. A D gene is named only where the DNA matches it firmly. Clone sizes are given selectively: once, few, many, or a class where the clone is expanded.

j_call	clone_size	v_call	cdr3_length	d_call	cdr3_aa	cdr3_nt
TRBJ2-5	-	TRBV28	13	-	CASSSGSQETQYF	TGTGCCAGCAGTTCAGGGTCCCAAGAGACCCAGTACTTC
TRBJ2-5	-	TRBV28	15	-	CASSTDRVGRETQYF	TGTGCCAGCAGTACAGACAGGGTAGGGAGGGAGACCCAGTACTTC
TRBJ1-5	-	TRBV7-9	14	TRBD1	CASSPGQGRQPQHF	TGTGCCAGCAGCCCGGGACAGGGTCGTCAGCCCCAGCATTTT
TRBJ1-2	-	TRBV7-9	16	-	CASSPTLLNTNYGYTF	TGTGCCAGCAGCCCCACCCTTCTAAATACTAACTATGGCTACACCTTC
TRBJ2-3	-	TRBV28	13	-	CASSFSGRGTQYF	TGTGCCAGCAGTTTCAGTGGACGCGGTACGCAGTATTTT
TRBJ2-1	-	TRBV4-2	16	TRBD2	CASKDLQRLARNEQFF	TGTGCCAGCAAGGATTTACAGCGACTAGCACGAAATGAGCAGTTCTTC
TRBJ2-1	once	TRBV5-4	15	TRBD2	CASSPGLAGVHEQFF	TGTGCCAGCAGCCCGGGACTAGCGGGAGTTCATGAGCAGTTCTTC
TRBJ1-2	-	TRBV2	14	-	CASSGAGPHYGYTF	TGTGCCAGCTCTGGAGCGGGCCCGCACTATGGCTACACCTTC
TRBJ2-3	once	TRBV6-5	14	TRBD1	CASSLGQGWYTQYF	TGTGCCAGCAGTTTAGGACAGGGATGGTATACGCAGTATTTT
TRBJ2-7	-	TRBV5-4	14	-	CASSLAGGAYEQYF	TGTGCCAGCAGCTTGGCAGGGGGGGCCTACGAGCAGTACTTC
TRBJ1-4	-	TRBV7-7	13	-	CASSLGPNEKLFF	TGTGCCAGCAGCTTAGGCCCTAATGAAAAACTGTTTTTT
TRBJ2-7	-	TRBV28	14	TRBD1	CASSAGQATYEQYF	TGTGCCAGCAGTGCAGGACAGGCTACCTACGAGCAGTACTTC
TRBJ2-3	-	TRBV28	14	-	CASSFDSGTDTQYF	TGTGCCAGCAGTTTCGACAGCGGAACAGATACGCAGTATTTT
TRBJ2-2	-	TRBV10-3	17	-	CAISQGTVGENTGELFF	TGTGCCATCAGCCAAGGGACCGTGGGAGAAAACACCGGGGAGCTGTTTTTT
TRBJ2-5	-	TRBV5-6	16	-	CASSWGPFPGGETQYF	TGTGCCAGCAGCTGGGGACCCTTCCCTGGGGGGGAGACCCAGTACTTC
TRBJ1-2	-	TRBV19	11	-	CASSPGRGYTF	TGTGCCAGTAGTCCAGGGAGGGGCTACACCTTC
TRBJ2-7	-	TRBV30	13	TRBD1	CAWSRDSSYEQYF	TGTGCCTGGAGCCGGGACAGCTCCTACGAGCAGTACTTC
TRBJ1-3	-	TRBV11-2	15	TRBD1	CASSKRTGAGNTIYF	TGTGCCAGCAGCAAAAGGACAGGGGCGGGAAACACCATATATTTT
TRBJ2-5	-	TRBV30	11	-	CAWSGGGTQYF	TGTGCCTGGAGTGGAGGAGGGACCCAGTACTTC
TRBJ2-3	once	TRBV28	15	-	CASSFRGLSTDTQYF	TGTGCCAGCAGTTTCAGGGGCCTAAGCACAGATACGCAGTATTTT
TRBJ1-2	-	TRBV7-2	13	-	CASSSGLLYGYTF	TGTGCCAGCAGCTCCGGACTGTTGTATGGCTACACCTTC
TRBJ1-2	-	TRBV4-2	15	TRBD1	CASASDRARGYGYTF	TGTGCCAGCGCCTCAGACAGGGCACGGGGCTATGGCTACACCTTC
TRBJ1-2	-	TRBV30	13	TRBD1	CAWTGTGGYGYTF	TGTGCCTGGACCGGGACAGGAGGATATGGCTACACCTTC
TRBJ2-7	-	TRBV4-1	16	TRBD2	CASSPGPASGTNEQYF	TGCGCCAGCAGCCCAGGGCCGGCTAGCGGCACAAACGAGCAGTACTTC
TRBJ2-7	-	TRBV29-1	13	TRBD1	CSVAGQQSYEQYF	TGCAGCGTTGCGGGACAGCAATCCTACGAGCAGTACTTC